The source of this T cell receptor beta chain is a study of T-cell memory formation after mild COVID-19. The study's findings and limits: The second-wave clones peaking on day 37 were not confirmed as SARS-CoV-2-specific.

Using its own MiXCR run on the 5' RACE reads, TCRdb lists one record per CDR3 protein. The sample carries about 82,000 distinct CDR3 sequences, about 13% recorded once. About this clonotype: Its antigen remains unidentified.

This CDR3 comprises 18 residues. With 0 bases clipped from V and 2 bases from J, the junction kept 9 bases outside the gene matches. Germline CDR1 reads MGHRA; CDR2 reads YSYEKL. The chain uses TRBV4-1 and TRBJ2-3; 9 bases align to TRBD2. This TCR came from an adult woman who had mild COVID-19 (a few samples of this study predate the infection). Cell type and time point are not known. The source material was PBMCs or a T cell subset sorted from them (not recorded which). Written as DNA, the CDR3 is TGCGCCAGCAGCCAAGATACCAGCGGGGGGCCTTACACAGATACGCAGTATTTT. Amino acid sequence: CASSQDTSGGPYTDTQYF.